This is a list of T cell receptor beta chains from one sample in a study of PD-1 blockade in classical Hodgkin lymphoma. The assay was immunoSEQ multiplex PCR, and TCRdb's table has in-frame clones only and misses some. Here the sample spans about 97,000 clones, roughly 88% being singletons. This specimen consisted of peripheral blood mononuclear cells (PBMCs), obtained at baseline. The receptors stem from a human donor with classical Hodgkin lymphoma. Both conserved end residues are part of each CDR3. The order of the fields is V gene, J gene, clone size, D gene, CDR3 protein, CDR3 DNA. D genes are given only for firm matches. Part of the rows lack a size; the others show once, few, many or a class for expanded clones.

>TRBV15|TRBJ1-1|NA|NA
CATSRDRNQGLGTEAFF
TGTGCCACCAGCAGAGATCGAAATCAGGGGCTCGGAACTGAAGCTTTCTTT
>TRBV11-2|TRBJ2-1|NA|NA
CASSQGGRPTRRQFF
TGTGCCAGCAGCCAGGGGGGGAGGCCCACGCGTCGTCAGTTCTTC
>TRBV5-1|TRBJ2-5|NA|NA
CASSLRAAVEETQYF
TGCGCCAGCAGCTTGCGAGCCGCGGTCGAAGAGACCCAGTACTTC
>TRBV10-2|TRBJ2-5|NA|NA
CASRRAEGQTTQETQYF
TGCGCCAGCAGAAGGGCGGAGGGACAGACAACCCAAGAGACCCAGTACTTC
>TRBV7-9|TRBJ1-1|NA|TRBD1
CASSERTGGDTEAFF
TGTGCCAGCAGCGAACGGACAGGGGGTGACACTGAAGCTTTCTTT
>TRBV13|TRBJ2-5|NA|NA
CASSFRGPQETQYF
TGTGCCAGCAGCTTTAGGGGACCACAAGAGACCCAGTACTTC
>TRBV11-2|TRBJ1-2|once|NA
CASSLRGESYTF
TGTGCCAGCAGCTTAAGGGGCGAGAGCTACACCTTC
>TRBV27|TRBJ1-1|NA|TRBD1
CASSGQAAYTEAFF
TGTGCCAGCAGTGGACAGGCGGCCTACACTGAAGCTTTCTTT
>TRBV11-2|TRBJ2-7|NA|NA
CASRRTREGGGLYEQYF
TGTGCCAGCAGACGGACCAGGGAAGGTGGTGGACTATACGAGCAGTACTTC
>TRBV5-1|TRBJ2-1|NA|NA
CASSPSPDGYSYNEQFF
TGCGCCAGCAGCCCCTCGCCCGACGGCTACTCCTACAATGAGCAGTTCTTC
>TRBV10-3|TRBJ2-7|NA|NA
CAISESQSEQYF
TGTGCCATCAGTGAGTCCCAGAGCGAGCAGTACTTC
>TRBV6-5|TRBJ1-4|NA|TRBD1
CASSMDRVNEKLFF
TGTGCCAGCAGCATGGACAGGGTTAATGAAAAACTGTTTTTT
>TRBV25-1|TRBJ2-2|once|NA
CASKGGTGELFF
TGTGCCAGCAAGGGGGGGACCGGGGAGCTGTTTTTT
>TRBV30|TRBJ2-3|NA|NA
CAWTPGGASTDTQYF
TGTGCCTGGACACCTGGCGGGGCGAGCACAGATACGCAGTATTTT
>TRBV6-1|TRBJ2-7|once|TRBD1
CASSGRDRGYEQYF
TGTGCCAGCAGTGGGCGGGACAGGGGCTACGAGCAGTACTTC
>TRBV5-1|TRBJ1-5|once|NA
CASSLAGRAGPQHF
TGCGCCAGCAGCTTGGCGGGCAGAGCGGGGCCCCAGCATTTT
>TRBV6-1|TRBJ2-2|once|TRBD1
CASRGQGAPGELFF
TGTGCCAGCAGGGGACAGGGGGCCCCCGGGGAGCTGTTTTTT
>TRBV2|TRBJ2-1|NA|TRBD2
CASSQGLAGGNEQFF
TGTGCCAGCAGCCAGGGACTAGCGGGTGGGAATGAGCAGTTCTTC
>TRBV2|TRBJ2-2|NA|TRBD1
CASCRTGVDTGELFF
TGTGCCAGCTGTAGGACAGGGGTGGACACCGGGGAGCTGTTTTTT
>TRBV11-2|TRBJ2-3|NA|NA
CASSLAGTDTQYF
TGTGCCAGCAGCTTAGCAGGCACAGATACGCAGTATTTT
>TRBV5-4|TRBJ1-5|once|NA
CASSLDGGSNQPQHF
TGTGCCAGCAGCTTGGATGGGGGTAGCAATCAGCCCCAGCATTTT
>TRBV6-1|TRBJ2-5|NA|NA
CASILQGGETQYF
TGTGCCAGCATTCTACAGGGCGGTGAGACCCAGTACTTC
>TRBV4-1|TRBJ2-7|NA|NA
CASSHPGVSSYEQYF
TGCGCCAGCAGCCACCCAGGGGTGAGCTCCTACGAGCAGTACTTC
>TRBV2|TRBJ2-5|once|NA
CASSTGPETQYF
TGTGCCAGCAGTACAGGGCCGGAGACCCAGTACTTC
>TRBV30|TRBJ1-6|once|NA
CAWSVDSIYSPLHF
TGTGCCTGGAGTGTGGACTCTATCTATTCACCCCTCCACTTT
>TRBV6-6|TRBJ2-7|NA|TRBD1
CASTGQGVAYEQYF
TGTGCCAGCACCGGACAGGGGGTCGCGTACGAGCAGTACTTC
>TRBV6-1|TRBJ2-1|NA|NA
CASSEDQRPFGEQFF
TGTGCCAGCAGTGAAGACCAGCGGCCCTTCGGTGAGCAGTTCTTC